The clone carrying this T cell receptor beta chain was recorded many times. Its target is not known. The V gene lost 6 bases and the J gene lost 3 bases, with 12 bases spanning the gap. The CDR3 runs to 12 residues. Per germline, CDR1 SQVTM and CDR2 ANQGSEA. This sample is drawn from a study of blood T cells in healthy people across ages. Overall study context: Template-switching capture recovered about one barcoded beta molecule per two T cells.

The authors ran a second PCR of roughly 7 to 11 cycles using a sample-barcoded 5' primer and a J-beta primer mix. All cDNA molecules were each tagged by a template-switch adaptor with 12 random nucleotides. One entry per CDR3 protein, called by TCRdb with MiXCR from the 5' RACE reads. Among around 900,000 distinct CDR3 sequences listed, approximately 50% were seen once. Study observations and caveats: Per million T cells, TCR beta diversity dropped about linearly as age rose.

The receptor was isolated from a woman aged 55-69 years in good health. Sequencing used blood. The V gene is TRBV29-1, the J gene TRBJ2-7, with D possibly TRBD1 on 6 matching bases. CDR3 DNA: TGCAGCGTGGCCGGGACAAACTACGAGCAGTACTTC. Translating it yields CSVAGTNYEQYF.